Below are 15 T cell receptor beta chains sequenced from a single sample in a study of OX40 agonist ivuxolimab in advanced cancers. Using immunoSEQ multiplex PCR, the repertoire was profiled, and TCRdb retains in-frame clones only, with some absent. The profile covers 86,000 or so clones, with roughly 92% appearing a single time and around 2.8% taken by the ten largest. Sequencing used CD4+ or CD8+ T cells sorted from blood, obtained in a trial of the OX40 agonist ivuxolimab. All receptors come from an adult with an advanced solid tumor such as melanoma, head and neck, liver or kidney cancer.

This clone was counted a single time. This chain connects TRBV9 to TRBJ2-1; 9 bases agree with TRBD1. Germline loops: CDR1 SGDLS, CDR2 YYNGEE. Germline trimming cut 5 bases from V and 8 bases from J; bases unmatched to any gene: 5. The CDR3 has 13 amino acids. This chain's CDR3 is CASRTGGRDEQFF. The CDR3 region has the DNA TGTGCCAGCAGAACAGGGGGCAGGGATGAGCAGTTCTTC. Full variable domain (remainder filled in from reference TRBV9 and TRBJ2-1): DSGVTQTPKHLITATGQRVTLRCSPRSGDLSVYWYQQSLDQGLQFLIQYYNGEERAKGNILERFSAQQFPDLHSELNLSSLELGDSALYFCASRTGGRDEQFFGPGTRLTVL.

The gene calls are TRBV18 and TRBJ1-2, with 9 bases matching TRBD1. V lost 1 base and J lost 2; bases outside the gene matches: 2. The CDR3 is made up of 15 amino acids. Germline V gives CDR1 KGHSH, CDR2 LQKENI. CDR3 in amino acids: CASSPRTGDNYGYTF. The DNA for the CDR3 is TGTGCCAGCTCACCACGGACAGGGGACAACTATGGCTACACCTTC.

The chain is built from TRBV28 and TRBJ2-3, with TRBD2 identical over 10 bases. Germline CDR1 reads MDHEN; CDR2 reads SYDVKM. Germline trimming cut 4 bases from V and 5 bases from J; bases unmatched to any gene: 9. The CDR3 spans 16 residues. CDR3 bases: TGTGCCAGCAGTTCGCCAGCGGGAGGGATGATAGATACGCAGTATTTT. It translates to CASSSPAGGMIDTQYF.

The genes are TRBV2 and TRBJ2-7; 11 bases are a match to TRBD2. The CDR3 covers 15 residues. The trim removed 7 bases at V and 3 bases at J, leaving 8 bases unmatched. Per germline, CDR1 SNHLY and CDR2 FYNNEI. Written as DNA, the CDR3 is TGTGCCAGCAACGAACGACTAGCGGGATACTACGAGCAGTACTTC. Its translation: CASNERLAGYYEQYF.

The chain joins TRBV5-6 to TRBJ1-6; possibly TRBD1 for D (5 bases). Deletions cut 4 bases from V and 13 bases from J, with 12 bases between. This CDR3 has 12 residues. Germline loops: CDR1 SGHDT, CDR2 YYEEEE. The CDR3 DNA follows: TGTGCCAGCAGCCCCCTCGACAGCCCCCTCCACTTT. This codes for CASSPLDSPLHF.

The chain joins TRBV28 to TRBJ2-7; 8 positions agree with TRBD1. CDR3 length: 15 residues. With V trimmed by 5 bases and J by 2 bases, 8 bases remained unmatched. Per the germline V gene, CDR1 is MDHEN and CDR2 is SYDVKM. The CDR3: CASSQRQGTPYEQYF. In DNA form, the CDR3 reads TGTGCCAGCAGTCAGCGACAGGGGACACCCTACGAGCAGTACTTC.

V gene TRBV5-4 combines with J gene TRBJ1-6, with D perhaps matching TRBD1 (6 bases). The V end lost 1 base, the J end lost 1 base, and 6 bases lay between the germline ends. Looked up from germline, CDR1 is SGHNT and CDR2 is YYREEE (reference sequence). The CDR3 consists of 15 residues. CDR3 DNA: TGTGCCAGCAGCTTGACAGGGTCCTATAATTCACCCCTCCACTTT. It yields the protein CASSLTGSYNSPLHF.

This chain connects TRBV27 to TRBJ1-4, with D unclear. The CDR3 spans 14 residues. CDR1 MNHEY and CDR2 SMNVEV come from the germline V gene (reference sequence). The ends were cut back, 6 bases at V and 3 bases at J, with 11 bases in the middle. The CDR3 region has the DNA TGTGCCAGCAGATCAGGCGACGCTAATGAAAAACTGTTTTTT. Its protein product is CASRSGDANEKLFF.

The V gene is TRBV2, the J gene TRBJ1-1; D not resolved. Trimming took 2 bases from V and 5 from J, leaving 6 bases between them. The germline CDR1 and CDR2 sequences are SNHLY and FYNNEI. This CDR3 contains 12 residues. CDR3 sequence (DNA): TGTGCCAGCAGTGAAATGGTAACTGAAGCTTTCTTT. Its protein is CASSEMVTEAFF.

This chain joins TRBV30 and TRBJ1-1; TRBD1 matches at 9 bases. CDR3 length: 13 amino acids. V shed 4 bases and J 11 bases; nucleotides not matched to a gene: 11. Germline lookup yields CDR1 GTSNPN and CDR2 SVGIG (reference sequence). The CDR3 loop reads CAWTGDRAQSAFF. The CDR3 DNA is TGTGCCTGGACCGGGGACAGGGCCCAGAGTGCTTTCTTT.

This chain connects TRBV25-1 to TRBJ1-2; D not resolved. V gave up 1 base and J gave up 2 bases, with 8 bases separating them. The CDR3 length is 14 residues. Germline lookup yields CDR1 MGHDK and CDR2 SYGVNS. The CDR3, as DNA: TGTGCCAGCAGTGAATCCGGCCAGAACTATGGCTACACCTTC. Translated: CASSESGQNYGYTF.

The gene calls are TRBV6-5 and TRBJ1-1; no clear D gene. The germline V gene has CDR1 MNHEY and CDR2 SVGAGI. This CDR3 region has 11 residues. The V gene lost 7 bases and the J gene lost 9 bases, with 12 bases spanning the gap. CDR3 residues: CASTEGVKAFF. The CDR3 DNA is TGTGCCAGCACGGAGGGTGTGAAAGCTTTCTTT.

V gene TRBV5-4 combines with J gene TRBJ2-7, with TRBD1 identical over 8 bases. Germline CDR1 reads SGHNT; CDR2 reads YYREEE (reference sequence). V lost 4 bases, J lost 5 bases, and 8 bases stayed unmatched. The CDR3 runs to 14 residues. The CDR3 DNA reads TGTGCCAGCAGCCCCGGGACAGGAATGGACGAGCAGTACTTC. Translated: CASSPGTGMDEQYF.

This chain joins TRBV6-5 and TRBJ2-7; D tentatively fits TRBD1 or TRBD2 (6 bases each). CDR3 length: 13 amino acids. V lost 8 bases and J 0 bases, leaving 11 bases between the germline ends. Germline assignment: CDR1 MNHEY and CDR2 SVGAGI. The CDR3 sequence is CASGRGVSYEQYF. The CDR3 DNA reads TGTGCCAGCGGTAGGGGGGTCTCCTACGAGCAGTACTTC.

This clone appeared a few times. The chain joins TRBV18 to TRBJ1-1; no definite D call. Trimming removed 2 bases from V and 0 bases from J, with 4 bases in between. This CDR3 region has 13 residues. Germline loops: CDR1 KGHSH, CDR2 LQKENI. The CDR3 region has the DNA TGTGCCAGCTCACCAGGGTTGAACACTGAAGCTTTCTTT. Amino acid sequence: CASSPGLNTEAFF.